The source of this T cell receptor (beta chain) is a study of vaccination and CD4 T cells after COVID-19. Overall study: Two of the convalescents were Hispanic, and convalescents were six males and four females.

General study results and limits: The analysis of convalescent patients involved relatively few individuals and lacked early post-infection timepoints.

Indicated treatment: roughly 10-day PBMC culture with coronavirus spike peptide pools or control peptides (ViraFEST assay). Negative nucleocapsid antibodies before and after vaccination showed no prior SARS-CoV-2 infection in healthy vaccine recipients. Per well, around 2 million PBMCs were cultured in the presence of approximately 9.4 IU/ml IL-2 and around 10 ug/ml peptide pools. The Oncomine TCR Beta short-read assay sequenced DNA from cultured CD4+ T cells. TCRdb reanalysed the PCR reads using MiXCR and keeps one entry per CDR3 protein. The sample lists under 25,000 distinct CDR3 sequences; 50% to 70% were seen once. As to this clonotype: The antigen is unknown.

CDR3 length: 15 amino acids. The V end was cut by 5 bases, the J end by 0 bases, with 15 bases between. Germline V lookup: CDR1 DFQATT, CDR2 SNEGSKA (reference sequence). This sequence joins TRBV20-1 and TRBJ2-3, with a weak D call TRBD1 (6 bases). The sample consisted of CD4+ T cells from blood, cultured in vitro, taken after SARS-CoV-2 vaccination. This clonotype originated in a human donor who received a COVID-19 vaccine. The CDR3 DNA follows: TGCAGTGCTTTGTTGGGACAACCTAGCACAGATACGCAGTATTTT. This translates into CSALLGQPSTDTQYF.